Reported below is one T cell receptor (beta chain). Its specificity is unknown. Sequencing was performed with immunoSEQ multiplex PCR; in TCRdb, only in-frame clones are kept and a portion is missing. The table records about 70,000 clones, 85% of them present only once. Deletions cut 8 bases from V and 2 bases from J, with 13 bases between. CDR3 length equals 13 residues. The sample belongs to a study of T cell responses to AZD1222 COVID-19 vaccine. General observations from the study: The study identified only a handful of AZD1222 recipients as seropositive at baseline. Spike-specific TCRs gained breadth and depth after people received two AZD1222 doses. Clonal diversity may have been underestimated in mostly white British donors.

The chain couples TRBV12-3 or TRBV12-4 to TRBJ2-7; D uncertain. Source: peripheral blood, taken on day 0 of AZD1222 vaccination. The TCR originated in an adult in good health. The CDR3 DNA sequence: TGTGCCAGCTGTTCGGTGCACCCCTACGAGCAGTACTTC. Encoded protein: CASCSVHPYEQYF.